Each of the 23 T cell receptor beta chains below was sequenced from the same sample in a study of shared T cell receptors in the human thymus. Only in-frame clones appear in the TCRdb table, and some are missing; sequencing was by immunoSEQ multiplex PCR. The sample has 700,000 or so clones; approximately 83% are singletons. These data also formed part of another study, on human thymus T cells.

Sequencing was carried out using thymocytes. The receptors shown here come from a girl under three years old with a congenital heart defect.

The chain recombines TRBV6-9 with TRBJ2-7; 10 positions agree with TRBD1. The V and J ends lost 7 bases and 2 bases, in that order; junction bases with no gene match: 5. CDR3 length equals 14 residues. The germline V gene encodes CDR1 MNHGY and CDR2 SVAAGI. The CDR3 DNA is TGTGCCAGCAACCACGGACAGGGGGCCTACGAGCAGTACTTC. This translates into CASNHGQGAYEQYF.

The rearrangement joins TRBV5-5 to TRBJ1-6; the D is unclear. Trimming took 1 base from V and 3 from J, leaving 20 bases between them. Germline CDR1 reads SGHKS; CDR2 reads YYEKEE (reference sequence). The CDR3 totals 19 residues. CDR3 in amino acids: CASSLQSGRAAFYNSPLHF. CDR3 nucleotides: TGTGCCAGCAGCTTGCAGTCCGGCAGAGCGGCCTTCTATAATTCACCCCTCCACTTT.

The J gene is TRBJ2-3, the V gene TRBV4-3, with 11 nucleotides matching TRBD2. The germline V gene encodes CDR1 LGHNA and CDR2 YSLEER. The V and J ends lost 4 bases and 4 bases, in that order; junction bases with no gene match: 10. The CDR3 totals 17 residues. The CDR3 region is CASSRMLLAGGADTQYF. The CDR3, as DNA: TGCGCCAGCAGCCGAATGCTCCTAGCGGGGGGCGCAGATACGCAGTATTTT.

This chain links TRBV2 with TRBJ2-1; 8 bases fit TRBD2. V lost 6 bases, J lost 0 bases, and 10 bases stayed unmatched. Germline values: CDR1 SNHLY, CDR2 FYNNEI. The CDR3 length is 17 residues. CDR3 DNA sequence: TGTGCCAGCAGAGAGCCCTCCGGGACTAGCTCCTACAATGAGCAGTTCTTC. This translates into CASREPSGTSSYNEQFF.

The chain uses TRBV29-1 and TRBJ2-3, with no clear D. The CDR3 runs to 18 residues. V lost 5 bases and J lost 0, with 24 bases in between. The germline CDR1 and CDR2 sequences are SQVTM and ANQGSEA. The CDR3 DNA is TGCAGCGTTCCGCCTACCCTTATCCCTATCCATAGCACAGATACGCAGTATTTT. This translates into CSVPPTLIPIHSTDTQYF.

This clone was found once. The identical CDR3 is also encoded by other nucleotide sequences in the sample. The J gene is TRBJ1-5, the V gene TRBV6-1, with a weak D call TRBD1 (5 bases). Deletions cut 3 bases from V and 5 bases from J, with 11 bases between. The CDR3 consists of 14 residues. Germline V gene lookup returns CDR1 MNHNS and CDR2 SASEGT. The CDR3 reads CASSEGQGDQPQHF. The CDR3 DNA reads TGTGCCAGCAGTGAGGGGCAGGGCGATCAGCCCCAGCATTTT.

The chain employs TRBV19 and TRBJ1-2; 7 nucleotides align to TRBD1. The CDR3 extends over 14 amino acids. After removal of 10 bases from V and 3 bases from J, the junction contained 11 bases not matched to a gene. Looked up from germline, CDR1 is LNHDA and CDR2 is SQIVND (reference sequence). For the CDR3, the DNA is TGTGCCACCAAAGACAGGGCCGACTACTATGGCTACACCTTC. Translation: CATKDRADYYGYTF. The variable domain in full, with the rest retrieved from reference TRBV19 and TRBJ1-2, is DGGITQSPKYLFRKEGQNVTLSCEQNLNHDAMYWYRQDPGQGLRLIYYSQIVNDFQKGDIAEGYSVSREKKESFPLTVTSAQKNPTAFYLCATKDRADYYGYTFGSGTRLTVV.

The V call is TRBV4-3, the J call TRBJ2-2; D possibly corresponds to TRBD2 (6 bases). This CDR3 region has 18 residues. Germline-derived CDR1 and CDR2 are LGHNA and YSLEER. V shed 0 bases and J shed 9 bases, with 23 bases lying between them. Here the CDR3 reads CASSQDRGGPVSIRELFF. In DNA, the CDR3 is TGCGCCAGCAGCCAAGATCGTGGAGGGCCAGTGAGCATCAGGGAGCTGTTTTTT.

This rearrangement joins TRBV5-6 to TRBJ1-1; 7 positions agree with TRBD1. This CDR3 comprises 15 residues. From germline, CDR1 is SGHDT and CDR2 YYEEEE. The V gene end was trimmed by 5 bases and the J gene end by 5 bases; junction bases not matched to a gene: 12. The CDR3 nucleotides read TGTGCCAGCAGACCTTATTACAGGGGAAGTACTGAAGCTTTCTTT. Amino acids: CASRPYYRGSTEAFF.

This chain uses TRBV5-4 with TRBJ1-2, with D maybe TRBD1 (6 bases). The germline V gene has CDR1 SGHNT and CDR2 YYREEE (reference sequence). The CDR3 is 14 residues long. Trimming removed 4 bases from V and 8 bases from J, with 18 bases in between. CDR3 nucleotide sequence: TGTGCCAGCAGCGCAGCCACCGGGACACAAGGCTACACCTTC. Protein sequence: CASSAATGTQGYTF.

This rearrangement joins TRBV5-6 to TRBJ2-7; 10 nucleotides match TRBD1. This CDR3 has 15 amino acids. Germline V CDR1 and CDR2: SGHDT, YYEEEE. J lost 2 bases, V lost 5 bases, and 7 bases had no gene match. The CDR3 is CASRPDRGKAYEQYF. The CDR3 DNA reads TGTGCCAGCAGACCGGACAGGGGGAAGGCCTACGAGCAGTACTTC.

V is TRBV18 and J is TRBJ2-7; a weak D match, TRBD1 (6 bases). CDR1 and CDR2 (germline): KGHSH, LQKENI. Deletions cut 6 bases from V and 5 bases from J, with 17 bases between. The CDR3 is 14 residues long. The CDR3 protein is CASSPRQESHEQYF. The CDR3 DNA follows: TGTGCCAGCTCTCCCCGACAGGAATCCCACGAGCAGTACTTC.

The chain links TRBV7-3 to TRBJ2-5; maybe TRBD1 (5 bases). CDR3 length equals 15 residues. The germline V gene has CDR1 SGHTA and CDR2 FQGTGA. The V gene lost 5 bases and the J gene lost 0 bases, with 13 bases spanning the gap. Here the CDR3 DNA reads TGTGCCAGCAGCCCACGTAGGGGATACCAAGAGACCCAGTACTTC. This sequence encodes CASSPRRGYQETQYF.

This chain's CDR3 is CASSELSTGGTGELFF. The CDR3, as DNA: TGTGCCAGCAGTGAACTATCGACAGGGGGCACCGGGGAGCTGTTTTTT. The gene calls are TRBV2 and TRBJ2-2; 9 bases line up with TRBD1. The germline CDR1 and CDR2 sequences are SNHLY and FYNNEI. The CDR3 is 16 residues long. V lost 2 bases, J lost 4 bases, and 5 bases stayed unmatched. Full variable domain (outside the CDR3, taken from reference TRBV2 and TRBJ2-2): EPEVTQTPSHQVTQMGQEVILRCVPISNHLYFYWYRQILGQKVEFLVSFYNNEISEKSEIFDDQFSVERPDGSNFTLKIRSTKLEDSAMYFCASSELSTGGTGELFFGEGSRLTVL.

Comments on this clone: One junction end does not reproduce the germline sequence, and a read error may be involved. V and J are TRBV13 and TRBJ2-3; TRBD2 aligns across 7 bases. The CDR3 loop spans 20 amino acids. Germline CDR1 is PRHDT and CDR2 is FYEKMQ (reference sequence). CDR3 amino acids: CASSSPSSGQLVISTGGLYF. The CDR3 nucleotides read TGTGCCAGCAGTTCCCCCTCTTCAGGACAACTAGTCATTTCCACGGGGGGACTGTACTTT.

DNA for the CDR3: TGTGCCACCAGCAGAGATCAGCGGCGGAACACAGATACGCAGTATTTT. Amino acids: CATSRDQRRNTDTQYF. The chain employs TRBV15 and TRBJ2-3; D may be TRBD2 (5 bases). Germline V gene lookup returns CDR1 LNHNV and CDR2 YYDKDF (reference sequence). The CDR3 is made up of 16 amino acids. V dropped 0 bases and J dropped 2 bases, with 12 bases sitting between them.

This clone has only one observation. The chain combines TRBV6-1 with TRBJ1-2; D is uncertain. This CDR3 is 11 amino acids long. Germline V gives CDR1 MNHNS, CDR2 SASEGT. The V gene lost 7 bases and the J gene lost 8 bases, with 11 bases spanning the gap. CDR3 in DNA: TGTGCCAGCACTCAGGAGGACGGCTACACCTTC. Translated: CASTQEDGYTF.

The chain carries TRBV5-4 and TRBJ2-7; D uncertain. CDR3 length: 11 residues. Trimming pared 5 bases from V and 2 bases from J, leaving 5 bases between. CDR1 is SGHNT and CDR2 is YYREEE in the germline V gene (reference sequence). The CDR3 DNA follows: TGTGCCAGCAGTTCCACCTACGAGCAGTACTTC. Protein product: CASSSTYEQYF.

The chain joins TRBV13 to TRBJ1-2; D not resolved. The ends were cut back, 4 bases at V and 1 base at J, with 4 bases in the middle. Germline CDR1 PRHDT, CDR2 FYEKMQ (reference sequence). This CDR3 has 12 amino acids. The CDR3 loop is CASSSNNYGYTF. CDR3 coding DNA: TGTGCCAGCAGCTCAAATAACTATGGCTACACCTTC.

This clone appeared once. The chain has TRBV4-3 and TRBJ2-1, with D maybe TRBD1 (5 bases). V lost 0 bases to trimming and J lost 9 bases, with 21 bases between them. CDR1 and CDR2 (germline): LGHNA, YSLEER. The CDR3 has 17 amino acids. The DNA of the CDR3 is TGCGCCAGCAGCCAAGATACACGTGGCAGGACATATAGTGAGCAGTTCTTC. This codes for CASSQDTRGRTYSEQFF.

CDR3 nucleotide sequence: TGTGCCATCACCCCGGGAGGCCCGCCCTACGAGCAGTACTTC. Protein product: CAITPGGPPYEQYF. This sequence joins TRBV10-3 and TRBJ2-7; 7 bases map to TRBD2. After removal of 7 bases from V and 2 bases from J, the junction contained 8 bases not matched to a gene. Germline V gene sequence: CDR1 ENHRY, CDR2 SYGVKD. This CDR3 region has 14 residues.

The CDR3 DNA is TGTGCCAGTAGTATCGTGACAGGGGATGGGCAGCCCCAGCATTTT. Amino acid sequence: CASSIVTGDGQPQHF. The rearrangement uses TRBV19 and TRBJ1-5; 8 bases map to TRBD1. Looked up from germline, CDR1 is LNHDA and CDR2 is SQIVND (reference sequence). The J segment lost 7 bases and the V segment lost 3 bases, leaving 8 bases of the junction unmatched. The CDR3 spans 15 residues.

The V gene is TRBV9, the J gene TRBJ2-1; the D is unclear. The length of the CDR3 is 16 residues. Trimming stripped 0 bases from V and 0 bases from J, with 10 bases between. The germline V gene has CDR1 SGDLS and CDR2 YYNGEE. For the CDR3, the DNA is TGTGCCAGCAGCGTAGGTTCGGCTAGCTCCTACAATGAGCAGTTCTTC. It is translated as CASSVGSASSYNEQFF.